Below, one TCR beta chain is given with its context. This clonotype was seen ten or more times. Its antigen is currently not known. The sample holds no much larger clone one base away, and base qualities are not on file. The sample originates from a study of T cells in Graves' hyperthyroidism and ophthalmopathy (dated by TCRdb to the late 2010s). Concerning the study at large: Peripheral blood samples were taken at the time of initial diagnosis, prior to any treatment. After blood sampling, hyperthyroidism patients were treated with methimazole at a starting dose of 30 mg daily, and ophthalmopathy patients were treated with high-dose intravenous methylprednisolone. For training and testing, the 80 to 100 patients in the discovery cohort were randomly divided in a 7:3 ratio. To identify TCR V-J signatures that set the groups apart, the researchers used a discovery cohort of 100 patients, made up of 43 with Graves' ophthalmopathy and some 56 with stable Graves' hyperthyroidism. In addition, the study compared T-cell repertoires in thyroid tissue and in blood from 6 or 7 Graves' hyperthyroidism patients. Whether ophthalmopathy could be predicted prospectively was tested in an independent validation cohort made up of 18 hyperthyroidism patients plus 17 patients who later progressed to ophthalmopathy. The paper describes TCR Vbeta CDR3 sequencing of roughly 130 peripheral blood samples, made up of approximately 40 ophthalmopathy patients, some 80 hyperthyroidism patients and 17 progressor patients. The investigation overall reported the following: In validation, the model predicted progression to ophthalmopathy with approximately 70% sensitivity and over 72% specificity, a median of approximately 6.5 months before onset. Most expanded thyroid clonotypes (frequency above 0.001) were also found in blood, which suggests that blood repertoires may mirror thyroid immune responses. No statistical method was used to set the sample size in advance, and investigators knew the group allocation. In cross-validation, a model built on a 13 V-J signature told ophthalmopathy apart from stable hyperthyroidism with approximately 90% sensitivity and around 83% specificity, and in testing the same model reached 80%/75%.

Amplification of TCR beta CDR3 regions was carried out from RNA transcripts. A first-round RT-PCR of the TCR CDR3 used the HTBI primer set with the Qiagen OneStep RT-PCR kit. The libraries were constructed in a second round of multiplex PCR and then size-selected and purified. The libraries were sequenced on an Illumina HiSeq2000 using paired-end 100 bp reads. Per the source publication's procedure: SOAPnuke was used to process the raw data, with reads discarded if the reads contained adapters or uncalled bases, had a mean Phred below 15, or lacked an exact constant-primer or identifier match. High-quality paired reads were merged with COPE v1.2.5, and unique nucleotide sequences were defined as clonotypes. Clonotypes were aligned to IMGT TRBV, TRBD and TRBJ reference segments using MiTCR v1.1. Analysis was restricted to V-J combinations with a frequency above 0.0001, which covered 98% to 99.2% of repertoires. The TCS score was defined as the ratio of F50 (clonal expansion) to E x V (chaos), calculated using BLOSUM62-based TCRdist between CDR3 peptides within each V-J. Welch's t-statistics and random forest reduced around 550 V-J features to 13, which were used in a naive Bayes classifier (R e1071). TCRdb reworked the public reads: Q25 trimming with fastp, MiXCR clone assembly, productive beta chains retained. Each CDR3 protein gets just one entry, which takes the most common genes and DNA from the rows behind it. The V and J calls shown here were made by TCRdb, not taken from the authors' results. The sample table shows hundreds of thousands of distinct CDR3 sequences, and around a sixth are seen once. The ten largest clones add up to 7.5% to 8% of the sample.

Stable Graves' hyperthyroidism was defined as no progression to ophthalmopathy during 18 months of follow-up. Hyperthyroidism patients were newly diagnosed, with disease duration under 2 months, and aged 18 to 65 years. Exclusion was applied to patients with uncontrolled infections, other autoimmune diseases, pregnancy or lactation. Clinical symptoms, serum thyroxine and TRAb, thyroid ultrasound, and orbital computed tomography formed the basis for the diagnoses. PBMCs were separated from under 12 ml of fresh peripheral blood using Ficoll-Paque density gradient centrifugation. Trizol reagent was used to extract total RNA, and RNA quality was then checked on an Agilent 2100 Bioanalyzer. The receptor's source is a woman in her late teens or twenties with Graves' hyperthyroidism. Sequences were obtained from blood.

Here the CDR3 is given as CASSGDRAQETQYF. The DNA sequence is TGTGCCAGCAGTGGAGACAGGGCCCAAGAGACCCAGTACTTC. The rearrangement joined TRBV27 to TRBJ2-5, with 7 bases matching TRBD1. The germline V gene (reference sequence) provides CDR1 MNHEY and CDR2 SMNVEV. Relative to germline, V is missing 5 bases and J is missing 1 base, with 4 bases of the junction outside any gene match. Including cysteine and phenylalanine, the CDR3 has 14 amino acids. Only the CDR3 DNA stays, 42 bases, in frame from base 1.